Below are 18 T cell receptor beta chains sequenced from a single sample in a study of blood T cell repertoires in COVID-19. Clones were sequenced by immunoSEQ multiplex PCR, and TCRdb holds only the in-frame ones, with some missing. This sample yields 250,000 to 400,000 clones, of which around 87% are seen a single time; 1% belongs to the top ten. The sample was peripheral blood. These receptors all come from a man aged 50 or older with active or convalescent COVID-19.

The chain recombines TRBV5-4 with TRBJ2-5, with D tentatively TRBD2 (5 bases). With 9 bases removed from V and 4 bases from J, the gap between germline ends came to 22 bases. This CDR3 has 15 residues. CDR1 and CDR2 (germline): SGHNT, YYREEE (reference sequence). In nucleotides, the CDR3 is TGTGCCACGTCAGGTGGAGCCGAACGGGGAGAGACCCAGTACTTC. Amino acids: CATSGGAERGETQYF.

This rearrangement joins TRBV27 to TRBJ2-3; 11 bases are a match to TRBD2. The CDR3 runs 17 residues. The V segment lost 0 bases and the J segment 6 bases; nucleotides outside the gene matches: 8. CDR1 and CDR2 (germline): MNHEY, SMNVEV (reference sequence). The CDR3 DNA reads TGTGCCAGCAGTTTATCCTTAGCGGGGGGGCCAGGGGATACGCAGTATTTT. Protein: CASSLSLAGGPGDTQYF.

The chain carries TRBV6-2 or TRBV6-3 and TRBJ2-2; 10 bases agree with TRBD2. Germline-derived CDR1 and CDR2 are MNHEY and SVGEGT. The CDR3 consists of 18 residues. Trimming took 6 bases from V and 0 from J; bases not matched to a gene: 10. The CDR3 spells CASSQGLAGASNTGELFF. In DNA form, the CDR3 reads TGTGCCAGCAGCCAAGGGCTAGCGGGGGCGTCGAACACCGGGGAGCTGTTTTTT.

V usage is TRBV19 and J usage is TRBJ2-7; 11 bases agree with TRBD1. CDR3 size: 15 residues. V dropped 8 bases and J dropped 1; count of bases not matched to a gene: 7. Germline-derived CDR1 and CDR2 are LNHDA and SQIVND (reference sequence). In DNA, the CDR3 is TGTGCCAGTTCTTTCGGGACAGGGGGTTCCTACGAGCAGTACTTC. This codes for CASSFGTGGSYEQYF.

This chain links TRBV7-8 with TRBJ1-1; a weak D match, TRBD1 (6 bases). CDR3 length: 13 residues. The V end lost 5 bases, the J end lost 2 bases, and 9 bases lay between the germline ends. CDR1 SGHVS and CDR2 FQNEAQ come from the germline V gene. CDR3 DNA: TGTGCCAGCAGCCGACAGGCAAACACTGAAGCTTTCTTT. Translation: CASSRQANTEAFF.

V is TRBV7-6 and J is TRBJ2-3, with 7 bases matching TRBD1. Germline CDR1 reads SGHVS; CDR2 reads FNYEAQ. The CDR3 runs to 15 residues. V gave up 5 bases and J gave up 0 bases; unmatched junction bases: 5. The CDR3 DNA is TGTGCCAGCAGCGCGACAGGGTGGAGCACAGATACGCAGTATTTT. Its protein is CASSATGWSTDTQYF.

V and J are TRBV6-1 and TRBJ2-6, with 7 positions matching TRBD1. Losses at the gene ends were 2 bases for V and 2 bases for J; bases not matched to a gene: 15. Looked up from germline, CDR1 is MNHNS and CDR2 is SASEGT. The CDR3 sequence is 20 residues long. CDR3 DNA: TGTGCCAGCAGTGAAAGGGGGCAGGGGGTTCTTCGGGCTGGGGCCAACGTCCTGACTTTC. Encoded protein: CASSERGQGVLRAGANVLTF.

This clone was detected only once. CDR3 protein: CASSVGSSGRGDIQYF. CDR3 sequence (DNA): TGTGCCAGCAGCGTAGGGAGTAGCGGGAGAGGGGACATTCAGTACTTC. The rearrangement joins TRBV9 to TRBJ2-4, with 9 bases matching TRBD2. The length of the CDR3 is 16 residues. Germline CDR1 is SGDLS and CDR2 is YYNGEE. Trimming removed 0 bases from V and 8 bases from J; junction bases left unmatched: 9.

A single count supports this clone. V and J are TRBV3-1 (or the pseudogene TRBV3-2) and TRBJ1-6; D may be TRBD1 (5 bases). The CDR3 is made up of 15 amino acids. Germline V gives CDR1 LGHDT, CDR2 YNNKEL (reference sequence). Trimming took off 0 bases at V and 9 bases at J, with 12 bases between the two ends. CDR3 residues: CASSQDSGRASPLHF. CDR3 sequence (DNA): TGTGCCAGCAGCCAAGATTCGGGCAGGGCTTCACCCCTCCACTTT.

V gene TRBV11-1 combines with J gene TRBJ1-1; no definite D call. Germline values: CDR1 SGHAT, CDR2 FQDESV (reference sequence). The germline V and J ends were trimmed by 5 bases and 4 bases, with 11 bases remaining between them. The CDR3 covers 13 residues. The CDR3 reads CASSQGSGTEAFF. CDR3 coding DNA: TGTGCCAGCAGCCAAGGGAGCGGCACTGAAGCTTTCTTT.

The chain employs TRBV29-1 and TRBJ2-7; TRBD1 matches at 9 bases. Germline V CDR1 and CDR2: SQVTM, ANQGSEA. V lost 7 bases and J lost 7; bases outside the gene matches: 8. The CDR3 sequence is 12 residues long. The CDR3 is CSGGTGTGEQYF. In DNA form, the CDR3 reads TGCAGCGGGGGGACAGGGACGGGAGAGCAGTACTTC.

This clone has a single count. The V gene is TRBV28, the J gene TRBJ2-5; 12 positions agree with TRBD2. J gave up 1 base and V 6 bases, and 6 bases lay outside the gene matches. The CDR3 length is 16 residues. Germline lookup yields CDR1 MDHEN and CDR2 SYDVKM. The CDR3 is CASSPRLAGAQETQYF. In nucleotides, the CDR3 is TGTGCCAGCAGCCCCAGACTAGCGGGGGCCCAAGAGACCCAGTACTTC.

The V call is TRBV15, the J call TRBJ1-5; D not certain. V was pared by 3 bases and J by 5 bases, with 11 bases between. Germline lookup yields CDR1 LNHNV and CDR2 YYDKDF (reference sequence). The CDR3 is made up of 14 amino acids. The chain's CDR3 is CATSSLNGDQPQHF. The CDR3 DNA reads as TGTGCCACCAGCAGTTTGAACGGTGATCAGCCCCAGCATTTT. Variable domain in full (rest from reference TRBV15 and TRBJ1-5): DAMVIQNPRYQVTQFGKPVTLSCSQTLNHNVMYWYQQKSSQAPKLLFHYYDKDFNNEADTPDNFQSRRPNTSFCFLDIRSPGLGDTAMYLCATSSLNGDQPQHFGDGTRLSIL.

The table lists this clone with a count of one. V gene TRBV5-1 combines with J gene TRBJ1-5; tentative D call: TRBD1 (5 bases). The V end was cut by 4 bases, the J end by 4 bases, with 9 bases between. CDR3 size: 13 residues. Germline V gives CDR1 SGHRS, CDR2 YFSETQ. In DNA, the CDR3 is TGCGCCAGCAGCGTAGCAGGGAATCAGCCCCAGCATTTT. This sequence encodes CASSVAGNQPQHF.

The genes are TRBV7-9 and TRBJ1-6, with 7 positions matching TRBD1. The V gene's germline CDR1 is SEHNR and CDR2 FQNEAQ (reference sequence). This CDR3 spans 17 amino acids. J was trimmed by 7 bases and V by 1 base; bases with no gene match: 10. CDR3 DNA: TGTGCCAGCAGCTTAGGTACCTCCGGGACAGTAAATTCACCCCTCCACTTT. Encoded protein: CASSLGTSGTVNSPLHF.

This chain links TRBV19 with TRBJ1-4; TRBD1 is a possible D gene (6 bases). CDR1 LNHDA and CDR2 SQIVND come from the germline V gene (reference sequence). The length of the CDR3 is 13 residues. V was trimmed by 10 bases and J by 7 bases, leaving 16 bases between them. CDR3 nucleotides: TGTGCCACCATGGGGGGGCCGTTTGAAAAACTGTTTTTT. Amino acids: CATMGGPFEKLFF.

This chain links TRBV7-9 with TRBJ1-2, with a possible D match to TRBD1 (5 bases). The CDR3 length is 16 residues. The V end lost 1 base, the J end lost 3 bases, and 15 bases lay between the germline ends. Germline V gives CDR1 SEHNR, CDR2 FQNEAQ (reference sequence). CDR3 sequence reads: CASSLVQADGDYGYTF. The CDR3 DNA sequence: TGTGCCAGCAGCTTAGTACAGGCCGATGGTGACTATGGCTACACCTTC.

This clone is a singleton in its sample. The rearrangement joins TRBV7-9 to TRBJ1-6; 7 bases are shared with TRBD1. Per germline, CDR1 SEHNR and CDR2 FQNEAQ (reference sequence). V was clipped by 5 bases and J by 10 bases; unmatched bases: 8. The CDR3 runs 14 residues. The DNA for the CDR3 is TGTGCCAGCAGCCCCGGGACAGCCTCCTCACCCCTCCACTTT. Translated: CASSPGTASSPLHF.